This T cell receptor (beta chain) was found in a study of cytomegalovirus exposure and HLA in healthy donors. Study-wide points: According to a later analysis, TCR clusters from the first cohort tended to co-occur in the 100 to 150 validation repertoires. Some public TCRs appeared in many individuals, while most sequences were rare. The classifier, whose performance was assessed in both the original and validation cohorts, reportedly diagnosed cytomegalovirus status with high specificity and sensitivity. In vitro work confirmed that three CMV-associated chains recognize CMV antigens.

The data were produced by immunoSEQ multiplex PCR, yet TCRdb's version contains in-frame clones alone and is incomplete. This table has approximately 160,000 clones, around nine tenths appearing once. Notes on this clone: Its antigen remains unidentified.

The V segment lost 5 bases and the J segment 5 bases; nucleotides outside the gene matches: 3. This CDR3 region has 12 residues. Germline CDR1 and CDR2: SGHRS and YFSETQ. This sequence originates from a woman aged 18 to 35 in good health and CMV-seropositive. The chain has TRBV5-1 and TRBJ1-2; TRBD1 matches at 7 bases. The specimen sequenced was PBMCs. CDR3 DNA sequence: TGCGCCAGCAGAACAGGGGTGTATGGCTACACCTTC. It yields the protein CASRTGVYGYTF.